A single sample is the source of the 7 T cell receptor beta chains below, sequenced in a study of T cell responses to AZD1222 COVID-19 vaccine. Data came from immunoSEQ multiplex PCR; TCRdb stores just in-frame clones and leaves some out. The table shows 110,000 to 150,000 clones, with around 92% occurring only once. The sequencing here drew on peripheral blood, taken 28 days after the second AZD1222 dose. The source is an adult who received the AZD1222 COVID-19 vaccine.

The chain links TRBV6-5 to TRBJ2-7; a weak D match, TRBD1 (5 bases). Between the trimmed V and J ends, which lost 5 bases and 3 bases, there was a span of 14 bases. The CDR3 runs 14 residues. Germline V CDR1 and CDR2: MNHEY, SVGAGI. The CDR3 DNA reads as TGTGCCAGCAGTCCGAGGACAAACAGCTACGAGCAGTACTTC. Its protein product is CASSPRTNSYEQYF.

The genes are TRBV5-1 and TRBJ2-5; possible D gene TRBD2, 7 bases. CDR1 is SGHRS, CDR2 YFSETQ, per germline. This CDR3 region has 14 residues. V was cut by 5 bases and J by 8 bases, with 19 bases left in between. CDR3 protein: CASSTGEGVDTQYF. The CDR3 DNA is TGCGCCAGCAGTACCGGGGAGGGGGTCGATACCCAGTACTTC. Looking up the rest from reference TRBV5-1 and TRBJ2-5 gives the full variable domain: KAGVTQTPRYLIKTRGQQVTLSCSPISGHRSVSWYQQTPGQGLQFLFEYFSETQRNKGNFPGRFSGRQFSNSRSEMNVSTLELGDSALYLCASSTGEGVDTQYFGPGTRLLVL.

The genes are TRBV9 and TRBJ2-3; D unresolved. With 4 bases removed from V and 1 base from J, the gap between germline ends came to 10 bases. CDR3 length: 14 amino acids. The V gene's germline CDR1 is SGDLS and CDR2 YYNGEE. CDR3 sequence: CASSPRGGTDTQYF. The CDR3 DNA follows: TGTGCCAGCAGCCCACGCGGCGGCACAGATACGCAGTATTTT.

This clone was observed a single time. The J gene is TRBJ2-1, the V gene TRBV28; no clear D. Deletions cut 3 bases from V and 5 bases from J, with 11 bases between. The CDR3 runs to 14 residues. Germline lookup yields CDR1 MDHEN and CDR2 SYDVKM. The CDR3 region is CASSFPLQNNEQFF. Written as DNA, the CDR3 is TGTGCCAGCAGTTTCCCCCTCCAAAACAATGAGCAGTTCTTC. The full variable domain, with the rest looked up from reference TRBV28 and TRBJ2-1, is DVKVTQSSRYLVKRTGEKVFLECVQDMDHENMFWYRQDPGLGLRLIYFSYDVKMKEKGDIPEGYSVSREKKERFSLILESASTNQTSMYLCASSFPLQNNEQFFGPGTRLTVL.

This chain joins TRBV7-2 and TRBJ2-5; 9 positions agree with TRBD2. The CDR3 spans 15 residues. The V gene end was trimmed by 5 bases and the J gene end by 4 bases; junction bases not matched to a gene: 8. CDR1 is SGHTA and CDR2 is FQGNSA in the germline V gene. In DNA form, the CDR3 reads TGTGCCAGCAGCGCTTCCGGGACTAGCCTAGAGACCCAGTACTTC. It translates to CASSASGTSLETQYF.

The chain's CDR3 is CASSLAQNTDTQYF. DNA of the CDR3: TGTGCCAGCAGCTTAGCACAGAACACAGATACGCAGTATTTT. The V and J genes are TRBV7-2 and TRBJ2-3, with D unclear. CDR1 is SGHTA, CDR2 FQGNSA, per germline. V was clipped by 0 bases and J by 2 bases, with 6 bases between them. CDR3 size: 14 residues.

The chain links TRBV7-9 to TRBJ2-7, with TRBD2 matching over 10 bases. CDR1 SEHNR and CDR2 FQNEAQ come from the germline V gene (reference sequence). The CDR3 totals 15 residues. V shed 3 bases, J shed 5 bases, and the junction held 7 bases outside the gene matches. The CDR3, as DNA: TGTGCCAGCAGCTTTAGGGGACTAGCGTGGCACGAGCAGTACTTC. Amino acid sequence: CASSFRGLAWHEQYF.